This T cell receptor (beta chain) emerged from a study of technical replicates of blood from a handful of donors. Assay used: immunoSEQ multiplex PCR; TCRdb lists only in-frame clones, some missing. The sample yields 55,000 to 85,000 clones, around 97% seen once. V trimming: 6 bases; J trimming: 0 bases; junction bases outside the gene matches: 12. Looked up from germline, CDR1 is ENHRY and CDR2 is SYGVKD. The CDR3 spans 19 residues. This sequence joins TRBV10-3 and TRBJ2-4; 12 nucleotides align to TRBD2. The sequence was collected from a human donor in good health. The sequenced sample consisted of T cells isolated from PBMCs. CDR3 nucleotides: TGTGCCATCAGCTCAATCGGACTAGCGGGACGACTAGCCAAAAACATTCAGTACTTC. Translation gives CAISSIGLAGRLAKNIQYF.